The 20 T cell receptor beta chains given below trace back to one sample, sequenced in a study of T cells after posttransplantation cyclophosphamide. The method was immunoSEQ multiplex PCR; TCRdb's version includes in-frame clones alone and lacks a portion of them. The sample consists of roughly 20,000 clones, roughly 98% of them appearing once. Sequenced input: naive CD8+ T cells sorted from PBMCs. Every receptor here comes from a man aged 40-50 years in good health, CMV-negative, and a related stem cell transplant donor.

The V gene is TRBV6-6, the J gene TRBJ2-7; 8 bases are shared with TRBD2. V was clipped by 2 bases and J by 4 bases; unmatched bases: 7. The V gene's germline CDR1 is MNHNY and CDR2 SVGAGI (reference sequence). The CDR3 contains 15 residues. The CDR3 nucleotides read TGTGCCAGCAGTTACGGGCGGGAGGCCTCGTACGAGCAGTACTTC. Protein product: CASSYGREASYEQYF.

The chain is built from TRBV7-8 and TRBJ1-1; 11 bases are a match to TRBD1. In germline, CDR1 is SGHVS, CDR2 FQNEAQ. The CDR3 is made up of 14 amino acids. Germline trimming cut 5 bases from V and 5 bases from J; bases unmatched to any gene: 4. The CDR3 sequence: CASSKGQGATEAFF. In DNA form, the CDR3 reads TGTGCCAGCAGCAAAGGACAGGGGGCGACTGAAGCTTTCTTT.

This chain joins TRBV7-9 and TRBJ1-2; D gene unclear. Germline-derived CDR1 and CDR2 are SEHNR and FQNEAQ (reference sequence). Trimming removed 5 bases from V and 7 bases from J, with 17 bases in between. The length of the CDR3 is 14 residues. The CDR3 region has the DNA TGTGCCAGCAGCCCCGCGCGCCCTTCGGGTGGCTACACCTTC. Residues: CASSPARPSGGYTF. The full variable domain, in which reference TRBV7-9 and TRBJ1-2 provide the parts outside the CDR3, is DTGVSQNPRHKITKRGQNVTFRCDPISEHNRLYWYRQTLGQGPEFLTYFQNEAQLEKSRLLSDRFSAERPKGSFSTLEIQRTEQGDSAMYLCASSPARPSGGYTFGSGTRLTVV.

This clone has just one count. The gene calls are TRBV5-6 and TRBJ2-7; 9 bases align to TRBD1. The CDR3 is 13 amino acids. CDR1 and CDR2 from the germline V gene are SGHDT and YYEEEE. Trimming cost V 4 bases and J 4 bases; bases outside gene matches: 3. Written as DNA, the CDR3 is TGTGCCAGCAGCGAGGACAGGGGTTACGAGCAGTACTTC. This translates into CASSEDRGYEQYF.

The DNA for the CDR3 is TGCGCCAGCAGCTTGTCGGGGAGCGGCTTAAAATACGAGCAGTACTTC. It is translated as CASSLSGSGLKYEQYF. This chain uses TRBV5-1 with TRBJ2-7; D may be TRBD2 (5 bases). This CDR3 region has 16 residues. The germline CDR1 and CDR2 sequences are SGHRS and YFSETQ. Trimming pared 1 base from V and 4 bases from J, leaving 18 bases between.

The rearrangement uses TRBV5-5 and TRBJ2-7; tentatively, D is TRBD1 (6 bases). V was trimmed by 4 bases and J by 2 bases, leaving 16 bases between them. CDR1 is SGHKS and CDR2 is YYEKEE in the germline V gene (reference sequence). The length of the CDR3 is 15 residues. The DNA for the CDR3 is TGTGCCAGCAGCCCCTACGGGACATCACCCTACGAGCAGTACTTC. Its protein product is CASSPYGTSPYEQYF.

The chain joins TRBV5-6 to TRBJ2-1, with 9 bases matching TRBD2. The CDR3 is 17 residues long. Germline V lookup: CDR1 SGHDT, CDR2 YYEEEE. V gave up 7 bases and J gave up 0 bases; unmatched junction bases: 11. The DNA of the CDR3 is TGTGCCAGCGCCGAGAGGGAGCGGGGGGACTCCTACAATGAGCAGTTCTTC. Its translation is CASAERERGDSYNEQFF.

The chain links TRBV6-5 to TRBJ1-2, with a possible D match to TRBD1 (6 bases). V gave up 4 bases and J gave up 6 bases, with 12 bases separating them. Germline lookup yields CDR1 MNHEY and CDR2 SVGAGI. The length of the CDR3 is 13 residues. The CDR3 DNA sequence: TGTGCCAGCAGTTCAGGGGCGTTGGATGGCTACACCTTC. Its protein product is CASSSGALDGYTF.

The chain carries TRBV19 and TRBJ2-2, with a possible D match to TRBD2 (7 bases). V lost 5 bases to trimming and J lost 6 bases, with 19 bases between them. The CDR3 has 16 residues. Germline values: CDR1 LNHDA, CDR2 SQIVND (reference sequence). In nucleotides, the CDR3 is TGTGCCAGTAGTGCCCCACTAGGGGGGGGGCCCGGGGAGCTGTTTTTT. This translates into CASSAPLGGGPGELFF.

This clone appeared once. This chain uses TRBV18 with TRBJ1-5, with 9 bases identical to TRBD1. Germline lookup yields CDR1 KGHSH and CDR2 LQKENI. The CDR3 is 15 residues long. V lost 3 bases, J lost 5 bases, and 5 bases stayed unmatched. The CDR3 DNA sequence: TGTGCCAGCTCACCCCCGGGACAGGGACATCAGCCCCAGCATTTT. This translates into CASSPPGQGHQPQHF. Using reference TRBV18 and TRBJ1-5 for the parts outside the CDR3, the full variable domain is NAGVMQNPRHLVRRRGQEARLRCSPMKGHSHVYWYRQLPEEGLKFMVYLQKENIIDESGMPKERFSAEFPKEGPSILRIQQVVRGDSAAYFCASSPPGQGHQPQHFGDGTRLSIL.

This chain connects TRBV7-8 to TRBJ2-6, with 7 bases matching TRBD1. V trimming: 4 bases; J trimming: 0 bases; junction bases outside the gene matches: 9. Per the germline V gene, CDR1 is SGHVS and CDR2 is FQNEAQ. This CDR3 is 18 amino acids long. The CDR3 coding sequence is TGTGCCAGCAGCTACCCCGGGACAGTGATCTCTGGGGCCAACGTCCTGACTTTC. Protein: CASSYPGTVISGANVLTF.

The CDR3 reads CSVVDNNYGYTF. The CDR3 nucleotides read TGCAGCGTTGTGGACAACAACTATGGCTACACCTTC. The rearrangement links TRBV29-1 to TRBJ1-2; maybe TRBD1 (5 bases). V was trimmed by 4 bases and J by 2 bases, leaving 8 bases between them. CDR3 length equals 12 residues. Germline values: CDR1 SQVTM, CDR2 ANQGSEA.

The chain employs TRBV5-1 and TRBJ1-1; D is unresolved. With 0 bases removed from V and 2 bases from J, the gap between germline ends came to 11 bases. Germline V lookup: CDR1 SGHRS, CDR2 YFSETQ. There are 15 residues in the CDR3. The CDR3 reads CASSLVNSFNTEAFF. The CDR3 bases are TGCGCCAGCAGCTTGGTCAACAGTTTTAACACTGAAGCTTTCTTT.

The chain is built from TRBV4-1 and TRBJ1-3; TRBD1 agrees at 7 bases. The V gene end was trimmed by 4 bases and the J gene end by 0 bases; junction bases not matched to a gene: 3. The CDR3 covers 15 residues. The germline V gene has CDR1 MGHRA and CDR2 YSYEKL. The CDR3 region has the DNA TGCGCCAGCAGCCCCAGGGACAGCTCTGGAAACACCATATATTTT. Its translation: CASSPRDSSGNTIYF.

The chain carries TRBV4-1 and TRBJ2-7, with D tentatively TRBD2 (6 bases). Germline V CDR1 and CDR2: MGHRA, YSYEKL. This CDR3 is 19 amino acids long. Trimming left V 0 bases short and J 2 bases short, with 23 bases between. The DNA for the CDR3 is TGCGCCAGCAGCCAAGAGACTGAAAGTTGGACACTAGCAACCTACGAGCAGTACTTC. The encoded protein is CASSQETESWTLATYEQYF.

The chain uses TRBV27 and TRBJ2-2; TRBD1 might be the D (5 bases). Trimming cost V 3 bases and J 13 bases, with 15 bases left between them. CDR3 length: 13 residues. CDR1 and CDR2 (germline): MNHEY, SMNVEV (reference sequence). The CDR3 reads CASSFPDRRGLFF. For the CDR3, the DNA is TGTGCCAGCAGTTTCCCGGACCGTAGGGGGCTGTTTTTT.

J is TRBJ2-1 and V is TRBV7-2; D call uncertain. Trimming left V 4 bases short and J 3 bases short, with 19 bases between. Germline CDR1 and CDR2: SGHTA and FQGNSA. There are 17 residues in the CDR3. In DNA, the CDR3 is TGTGCCAGCAGCTCAAGCCCCTTTGAGCCGATCTACAATGAGCAGTTCTTC. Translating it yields CASSSSPFEPIYNEQFF.

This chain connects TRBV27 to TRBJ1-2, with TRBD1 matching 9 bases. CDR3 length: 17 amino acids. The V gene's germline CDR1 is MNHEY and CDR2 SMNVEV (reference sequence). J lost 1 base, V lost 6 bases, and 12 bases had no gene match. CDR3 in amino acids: CASSPTRWTGDNYGYTF. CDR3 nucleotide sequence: TGTGCCAGCAGCCCTACCCGATGGACAGGGGATAACTATGGCTACACCTTC.

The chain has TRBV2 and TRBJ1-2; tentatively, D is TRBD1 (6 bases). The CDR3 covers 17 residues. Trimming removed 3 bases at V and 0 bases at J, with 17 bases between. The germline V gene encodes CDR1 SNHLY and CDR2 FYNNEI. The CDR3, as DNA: TGTGCCAGCAGTGACTGGGTTGGGGACACAGCTAACTATGGCTACACCTTC. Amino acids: CASSDWVGDTANYGYTF.

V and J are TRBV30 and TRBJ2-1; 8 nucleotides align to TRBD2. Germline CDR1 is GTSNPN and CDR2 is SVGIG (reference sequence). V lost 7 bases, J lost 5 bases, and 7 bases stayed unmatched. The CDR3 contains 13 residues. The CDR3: CASWGSGNNEQFF. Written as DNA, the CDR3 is TGTGCCTCCTGGGGTAGCGGGAACAATGAGCAGTTCTTC.